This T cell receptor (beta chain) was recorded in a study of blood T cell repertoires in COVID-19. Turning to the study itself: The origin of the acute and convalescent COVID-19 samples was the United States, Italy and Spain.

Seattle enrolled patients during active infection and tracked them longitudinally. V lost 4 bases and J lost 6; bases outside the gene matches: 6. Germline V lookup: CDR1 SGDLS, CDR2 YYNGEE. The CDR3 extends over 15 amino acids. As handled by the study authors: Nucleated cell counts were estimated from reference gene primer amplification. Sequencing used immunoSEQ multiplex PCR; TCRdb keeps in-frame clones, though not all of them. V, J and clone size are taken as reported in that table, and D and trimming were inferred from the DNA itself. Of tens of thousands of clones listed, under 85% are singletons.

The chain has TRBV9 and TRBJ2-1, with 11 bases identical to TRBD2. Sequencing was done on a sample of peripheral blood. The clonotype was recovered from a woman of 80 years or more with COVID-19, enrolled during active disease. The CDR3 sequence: CASSPRLAGSNEQFF. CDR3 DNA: TGTGCCAGCAGCCCACGACTAGCGGGAAGCAATGAGCAGTTCTTC.